Below, 27 T cell receptor beta chains from the same sample are listed, as sequenced in a study of T-cell reconstitution after alpha-beta-depleted transplantation in children. Using unique molecular identifiers, the investigators prepared the TCRbeta library. MiXCR was run by TCRdb on the PCR reads, yielding one entry per CDR3 protein. The repertoire holds about 110,000 distinct CDR3 sequences, with almost 6.5% as singletons. Sequences were derived from PBMCs, mostly from graft donor cells, sampled 360 days after TCRalphabeta/CD19-depleted stem cell transplant. The source is a male patient aged 2-15 years who had a stem cell transplant for acute lymphoblastic leukemia, so the T cells may come from the graft donor.

This clonotype was picked up many times. The chain has TRBV6-5 and TRBJ2-1; 13 bases align to TRBD2. V was clipped by 6 bases and J by 7 bases; unmatched bases: 9. Per the germline V gene, CDR1 is MNHEY and CDR2 is SVGAGI. The CDR3 extends over 16 amino acids. CDR3 region: CASSSLTSGRRNEQFF. CDR3 nucleotide sequence: TGTGCCAGCAGCTCACTGACTAGCGGGAGGAGGAATGAGCAGTTCTTC.

Ten or more counts support this clonotype. V gene TRBV9 combines with J gene TRBJ2-7; D is tentatively TRBD1 or TRBD2 (5 bases each). Trimming left V 3 bases short and J 2 bases short, with 18 bases between. Looked up from germline, CDR1 is SGDLS and CDR2 is YYNGEE. CDR3 length: 16 amino acids. The DNA for the CDR3 is TGTGCCAGCAGCGCCCGTACCGGGACGAATCCCTACGAGCAGTACTTC. It codes for CASSARTGTNPYEQYF.

The chain links TRBV3-1 to TRBJ2-1; D gene uncertain. This CDR3 spans 12 amino acids. The V end lost 6 bases, the J end lost 4 bases, and 7 bases lay between the germline ends. In germline, CDR1 is LGHDT, CDR2 YNNKEL (reference sequence). CDR3 sequence reads: CASREGYNEQFF. The CDR3 DNA sequence: TGTGCCAGCAGAGAAGGATACAATGAGCAGTTCTTC.

This clonotype was counted at least ten times. This chain connects TRBV4-2 to TRBJ2-3; TRBD2 matches at 11 bases. The CDR3 is made up of 16 amino acids. The V gene's germline CDR1 is LGHNA and CDR2 YNFKEQ. V shed 1 base, J shed 4 bases, and the junction held 4 bases outside the gene matches. The CDR3 nucleotides read TGTGCCAGCAGCCAAGTTCCTAGCGGGGGGTCAGATACGCAGTATTTT. Translation: CASSQVPSGGSDTQYF.

The rearrangement uses TRBV27 and TRBJ1-2; 7 positions match TRBD1. The CDR3 is made up of 15 amino acids. V dropped 0 bases and J dropped 4; count of bases not matched to a gene: 5. The germline V gene encodes CDR1 MNHEY and CDR2 SMNVEV (reference sequence). In DNA form, the CDR3 reads TGTGCCAGCAGTTTATCCCGGACAGGCCCCTATGGCTACACCTTC. It specifies CASSLSRTGPYGYTF.

Many counts were recorded for this clonotype. The CDR3 sequence is CAQVRTGGRYEQFF. The CDR3 DNA reads as TGTGCCCAAGTGAGGACAGGGGGCCGGTATGAGCAGTTCTTC. This rearrangement joins TRBV2 to TRBJ2-1; 11 bases match TRBD1. The junction had 11 bases not matched to a gene; V was cut back by 11 bases and J by 8 bases. Germline V gives CDR1 SNHLY, CDR2 FYNNEI. The CDR3 spans 14 residues.

CDR3 residues: CASSPGRGNEAFF. The CDR3 DNA follows: TGTGCCAGCAGCCCCGGAAGGGGAAATGAAGCTTTCTTT. The chain carries TRBV4-2 and TRBJ1-1, with D tentatively TRBD1 (5 bases). This CDR3 region has 13 residues. V lost 4 bases and J lost 7, with 13 bases in between. CDR1 and CDR2 (germline): LGHNA, YNFKEQ.

In nucleotides, the CDR3 is TGCAGTGCTAGAGAGGGAGATACGCAGTATTTT. Its translation is CSAREGDTQYF. The chain joins TRBV20-1 to TRBJ2-3; D is unclear. V lost 0 bases to trimming and J lost 5 bases, with 3 bases between them. This CDR3 contains 11 residues. Germline-derived CDR1 and CDR2 are DFQATT and SNEGSKA (reference sequence).

At least ten counts were recorded for this clonotype. The DNA for the CDR3 is TGCAGCGCTGTGGGACAGACCCCCGGAGGTGGCTACACCTTC. It yields the protein CSAVGQTPGGGYTF. This chain uses TRBV29-1 with TRBJ1-2; TRBD1 agrees at 7 bases. The CDR3 is made up of 14 amino acids. Germline values: CDR1 SQVTM, CDR2 ANQGSEA. V lost 7 bases and J lost 7; bases outside the gene matches: 15. The variable domain in full, completed from reference TRBV29-1 and TRBJ1-2, reads SAVISQKPSRDICQRGTSLTIQCQVDSQVTMMFWYRQQPGQSLTLIATANQGSEATYESGFVIDKFPISRPNLTFSTLTVSNMSPEDSSIYLCSAVGQTPGGGYTFGSGTRLTVV.

This clonotype showed up just a few times. This chain joins TRBV7-2 and TRBJ2-5, with 8 positions matching TRBD1. CDR3 length: 15 amino acids. Germline V CDR1 and CDR2: SGHTA, FQGNSA. Trimming took 1 base from V and 5 from J; bases not matched to a gene: 6. CDR3 in DNA: TGTGCCAGCAGCTTAGAGCCGGACAGGGTGGAGACCCAGTACTTC. Translated: CASSLEPDRVETQYF.

Points on this clonotype: A read error may be the cause here, since a much bigger clone is one base away. V and J are TRBV4-3 and TRBJ1-4; 8 nucleotides align to TRBD1. Germline V lookup: CDR1 LGHNA, CDR2 YSLEER. V lost 4 bases to trimming and J lost 12 bases; unmatched junction nucleotides: 10. The CDR3 covers 14 residues. Here the CDR3 DNA reads TGCGCCAGCAGCCTCGGACAGGGCGGGGAAGAACTGTTTTTT. Amino acids: CASSLGQGGEELFF.

This clonotype was counted a few times. V and J are TRBV9 and TRBJ2-4; D could derive from TRBD1 or TRBD2 (5 bases each). Germline V gene lookup returns CDR1 SGDLS and CDR2 YYNGEE. Trimming cost V 0 bases and J 1 base, with 5 bases left between them. This CDR3 spans 14 amino acids. The CDR3 spells CASSVGGAKNIQYF. Written as DNA, the CDR3 is TGTGCCAGCAGCGTAGGGGGGGCCAAAAACATTCAGTACTTC.

The chain couples TRBV20-1 to TRBJ2-1, with 7 bases that match TRBD1. The CDR3 loop spans 14 amino acids. The germline V gene encodes CDR1 DFQATT and CDR2 SNEGSKA (reference sequence). Trimming at V came to 0 bases and at J to 7 bases, leaving 6 bases not matched to a gene. For the CDR3, the DNA is TGCAGTGCTAGAGATTACAGGGGAAAGAATGAGCAGTTCTTC. Translation: CSARDYRGKNEQFF.

This clonotype was recorded at least ten times. V is TRBV20-1 and J is TRBJ1-6; possibly TRBD1 for D (6 bases). Germline lookup yields CDR1 DFQATT and CDR2 SNEGSKA (reference sequence). This CDR3 is built from 15 residues. V lost 7 bases and J lost 6, with 19 bases in between. CDR3 in amino acids: CSGSLRGPFNSPLHF. The CDR3 coding sequence is TGCAGTGGGAGCTTGCGGGGGCCTTTTAATTCACCCCTCCACTTT.

This clonotype was detected many times. The rearrangement links TRBV11-1 to TRBJ2-1; 7 nucleotides match TRBD1. Germline CDR1 is SGHAT and CDR2 is FQDESV (reference sequence). The ends lost 7 bases at V and 3 bases at J; junction bases unmatched: 12. CDR3 length: 16 residues. The CDR3 DNA reads as TGTGCCAGCACCGGATCGGGACAGAACCTCTACAATGAGCAGTTCTTC. This gives the protein CASTGSGQNLYNEQFF. The variable domain in full, completed from reference TRBV11-1 and TRBJ2-1, reads EAEVAQSPRYKITEKSQAVAFWCDPISGHATLYWYRQILGQGPELLVQFQDESVVDDSQLPKDRFSAERLKGVDSTLKIQPAELGDSAMYLCASTGSGQNLYNEQFFGPGTRLTVL.

The sample holds many counts of this clonotype. The J gene is TRBJ2-7, the V gene TRBV20-1, with 8 bases that match TRBD2. The CDR3 extends over 15 amino acids. Per the germline V gene, CDR1 is DFQATT and CDR2 is SNEGSKA (reference sequence). J gave up 3 bases and V 0 bases, and 7 bases lay outside the gene matches. The CDR3 DNA reads TGCAGTGCTAGAGATCGGGAGGGTCTAAACTACGAGCAGTACTTC. Translating gives CSARDREGLNYEQYF.

At least ten counts were recorded for this clonotype. The chain employs TRBV9 and TRBJ2-1; 7 bases line up with TRBD2. Trimming took 3 bases from V and 6 from J; bases not matched to a gene: 12. The CDR3 extends over 16 amino acids. CDR1 is SGDLS and CDR2 is YYNGEE in the germline V gene. This CDR3 is CASSAPIAGHRNEQFF. Written as DNA, the CDR3 is TGTGCCAGCAGCGCCCCCATAGCGGGCCACCGCAATGAGCAGTTCTTC.

The J gene is TRBJ2-1, the V gene TRBV2; either TRBD1 or TRBD2 may fit D (5 bases each). This CDR3 spans 16 amino acids. Germline CDR1 and CDR2: SNHLY and FYNNEI. The V end was cut by 3 bases, the J end by 8 bases, with 20 bases between. The CDR3 DNA reads TGTGCCAGCAGTGATCCCGGACGGAGGCGAGGGGATGAGCAGTTCTTC. It yields the protein CASSDPGRRRGDEQFF. Variable domain in full (rest from reference TRBV2 and TRBJ2-1): EPEVTQTPSHQVTQMGQEVILRCVPISNHLYFYWYRQILGQKVEFLVSFYNNEISEKSEIFDDQFSVERPDGSNFTLKIRSTKLEDSAMYFCASSDPGRRRGDEQFFGPGTRLTVL.

Ten or more counts support this clonotype. The junction differs from germline at one of its ends, possibly a read error. This sequence joins TRBV7-6 and TRBJ1-1; D uncertain. This CDR3 contains 13 residues. CDR1 SGHVS and CDR2 FNYEAQ come from the germline V gene. The CDR3 loop reads CASSVAGNTEAFF. The CDR3 DNA sequence: TGTGCCAGCAGCGTAGCGGGGAACACTGAAGCTTTCTTT.

This clonotype was counted many times. The CDR3 DNA sequence: TGTGCCAGCATTCTTTACCCGGGACACCAAGAGACCCAGTACTTC. Its translation: CASILYPGHQETQYF. The chain employs TRBV6-2 or TRBV6-3 and TRBJ2-5; D is perhaps TRBD1 or TRBD2 (5 bases each). The germline V gene has CDR1 MNHEY and CDR2 SVGEGT. The CDR3 extends over 15 amino acids. Trimming stripped 7 bases from V and 0 bases from J, with 15 bases between.

In regard to this clonotype: A much bigger clone sits one base away, suggesting this may be a read error. The genes are TRBV6-1 and TRBJ2-5, with 8 bases aligning to TRBD2. The V gene's germline CDR1 is MNHNS and CDR2 SASEGT. CDR3 length: 13 residues. The CDR3 protein is CTSWTSWQETQYF. DNA for the CDR3: TGTACCAGCTGGACTAGCTGGCAAGAGACCCAGTACTTC.

This clonotype showed up many times. V is TRBV28 and J is TRBJ1-1; perhaps TRBD1 as D (5 bases). Germline V lookup: CDR1 MDHEN, CDR2 SYDVKM. Deletions cut 7 bases from V and 5 bases from J, with 11 bases between. This CDR3 has 12 residues. The CDR3 loop reads CASTDTRTEAFF. CDR3 nucleotides: TGTGCCAGCACGGACACAAGGACTGAAGCTTTCTTT.

This clonotype has ten or more counts. The chain joins TRBV19 to TRBJ2-5, with D maybe TRBD2 (7 bases). The CDR3 length is 13 residues. Germline CDR1 reads LNHDA; CDR2 reads SQIVND (reference sequence). V was shortened by 7 bases and J by 3 bases, with 12 bases between the two germline ends. The CDR3 reads CASKGGGEETQYF. The CDR3 DNA sequence: TGTGCCAGTAAGGGGGGGGGCGAAGAGACCCAGTACTTC.

The V gene is TRBV24-1, the J gene TRBJ1-1; a weak D match, TRBD1 (5 bases). The CDR3 runs 13 residues. The germline gives CDR1 KGHDR, CDR2 SFDVKD. The CDR3 coding sequence is TGTGGCGCCAGTGATTTGGGGGGGACTGAAGCTTTCTTT. It is translated as CGASDLGGTEAFF.

This clonotype has at least ten counts. The chain couples TRBV28 to TRBJ1-2; D is perhaps TRBD1 (6 bases). The CDR3 length is 15 residues. Per the germline V gene, CDR1 is MDHEN and CDR2 is SYDVKM. Trimming pared 3 bases from V and 2 bases from J, leaving 13 bases between. Here the CDR3 DNA reads TGTGCCAGCAGTTTTTGGGGGGCCGAAAACTATGGCTACACCTTC. Translated, it gives CASSFWGAENYGYTF.

The rearrangement uses TRBV6-2 or TRBV6-3 and TRBJ2-7; 7 nucleotides line up with TRBD1. The CDR3 is made up of 12 amino acids. Germline V gene lookup returns CDR1 MNHEY and CDR2 SVGEGT. Trimming removed 2 bases from V and 6 bases from J; junction bases left unmatched: 1. The CDR3 loop reads CASSYGTAEQYF. The CDR3, as DNA: TGTGCCAGCAGTTACGGGACAGCCGAGCAGTACTTC.

This clonotype was observed a handful of times. This chain uses TRBV6-1 with TRBJ2-1, with D possibly TRBD2 on 5 matching bases. The germline V gene encodes CDR1 MNHNS and CDR2 SASEGT. V lost 6 bases, J lost 1 base, and 13 bases lay in between. The CDR3 loop spans 15 amino acids. The DNA for the CDR3 is TGTGCCAGCAGCTCAATGGACTTATCCTACAATGAGCAGTTCTTC. Its translation is CASSSMDLSYNEQFF.